The 23 T cell receptor beta chains below come from one sample, sequenced in a study of blood T cell repertoires in COVID-19. This table comes from immunoSEQ multiplex PCR, and its TCRdb copy is limited to in-frame clones, with some not included. The sample holds 150,000 to 200,000 clones; more than 75% are singletons and the top ten take 3.5% to 4.5%. The source material was peripheral blood. The source is a human donor in a cohort sampled during active COVID-19.

The rearrangement joins TRBV7-6 to TRBJ2-2, with D unclear. Trimming pared 2 bases from V and 0 bases from J, leaving 10 bases between. The length of the CDR3 is 16 residues. CDR1 SGHVS and CDR2 FNYEAQ come from the germline V gene. The CDR3 loop is CASSLNRLSNTGELFF. The CDR3 DNA reads TGTGCCAGCAGCTTAAATCGACTCTCGAACACCGGGGAGCTGTTTTTT.

V usage is TRBV27 and J usage is TRBJ2-1; no clear D gene. Germline V gives CDR1 MNHEY, CDR2 SMNVEV (reference sequence). The V gene lost 4 bases and the J gene lost 6 bases, with 10 bases spanning the gap. This CDR3 spans 13 amino acids. The CDR3 bases are TGTGCCAGCAGTTCCCGCCACATCAATGAGCAGTTCTTC. Its protein product is CASSSRHINEQFF.

This clone was detected a few times. The chain has TRBV7-9 and TRBJ2-5; D is uncertain. The CDR3 runs 13 residues. The germline V gene encodes CDR1 SEHNR and CDR2 FQNEAQ (reference sequence). V was clipped by 5 bases and J by 5 bases, with 12 bases between them. CDR3 nucleotide sequence: TGTGCCAGCAGCCCCTCAGGCGTCGAGACCCAGTACTTC. It encodes CASSPSGVETQYF.

For this clone: The same CDR3 also results from other DNA sequences found in this sample. The V call is TRBV7-2, the J call TRBJ2-5; TRBD2 agrees at 7 bases. V trimming: 1 base; J trimming: 5 bases; junction bases outside the gene matches: 7. In germline, CDR1 is SGHTA, CDR2 FQGNSA. CDR3 length equals 15 residues. CDR3 amino acids: CASSLVGGRAETQYF. The CDR3 DNA sequence: TGTGCCAGCAGCTTAGTTGGTGGGAGGGCCGAGACCCAGTACTTC.

The chain links TRBV19 to TRBJ2-1; 7 bases match TRBD2. Trimming at V came to 3 bases and at J to 5 bases, leaving 13 bases not matched to a gene. The CDR3 length is 17 residues. The germline CDR1 and CDR2 sequences are LNHDA and SQIVND (reference sequence). The CDR3 bases are TGTGCCAGTAGTATGCCGTCGACTAGCCTGTGGGACAATGAGCAGTTCTTC. Protein product: CASSMPSTSLWDNEQFF.

A word on this clone: This CDR3 is also generated by other DNA sequences in the sample. CDR3 sequence: CASSVGTGGGYEQYF. The CDR3 DNA reads TGTGCCAGCAGCGTAGGAACAGGGGGAGGCTACGAGCAGTACTTC. This rearrangement joins TRBV9 to TRBJ2-7; 8 nucleotides align to TRBD1. The CDR3 is 15 residues long. Trimming removed 0 bases from V and 3 bases from J; junction bases left unmatched: 5. CDR1 is SGDLS, CDR2 YYNGEE, per germline. Using reference TRBV9 and TRBJ2-7 for the parts outside the CDR3, the full variable domain is DSGVTQTPKHLITATGQRVTLRCSPRSGDLSVYWYQQSLDQGLQFLIQYYNGEERAKGNILERFSAQQFPDLHSELNLSSLELGDSALYFCASSVGTGGGYEQYFGPGTRLTVT.

This chain connects TRBV3-1 (or the pseudogene TRBV3-2) to TRBJ2-7, with TRBD2 matching 10 bases. The length of the CDR3 is 14 residues. Germline V gives CDR1 LGHDT, CDR2 YNNKEL (reference sequence). J lost 3 bases, V lost 5 bases, and 4 bases had no gene match. This CDR3 is CASSLAGGDYEQYF. The DNA for the CDR3 is TGTGCCAGCAGCTTAGCGGGGGGAGACTACGAGCAGTACTTC.

The rearrangement uses TRBV2 and TRBJ1-5; 9 bases line up with TRBD1. V was clipped by 6 bases and J by 6 bases; unmatched bases: 6. Germline CDR1 SNHLY, CDR2 FYNNEI. This CDR3 comprises 14 residues. The CDR3 loop is CASRTGTGPQPQHF. DNA of the CDR3: TGTGCCAGCAGGACCGGGACAGGGCCTCAGCCCCAGCATTTT.

V is TRBV29-1 and J is TRBJ2-7, with D perhaps matching TRBD1 (5 bases). Germline lookup yields CDR1 SQVTM and CDR2 ANQGSEA. Trimming removed 5 bases at V and 4 bases at J, with 12 bases between. The CDR3 runs 12 residues. In DNA, the CDR3 is TGCAGCGTTCTAGGGGTTAGGTACGAGCAGTACTTC. Translating it yields CSVLGVRYEQYF.

The chain employs TRBV11-2 and TRBJ1-3; 7 bases align to TRBD1. The CDR3 extends over 17 amino acids. Germline trimming cut 5 bases from V and 0 bases from J; bases unmatched to any gene: 10. Germline values: CDR1 SGHAT, CDR2 FQNNGV. CDR3 amino acids: CASSPIGTAVSGNTIYF. CDR3 sequence (DNA): TGTGCCAGCAGCCCGATTGGGACAGCCGTCTCTGGAAACACCATATATTTT.

The chain is built from TRBV30 and TRBJ2-2; D possibly corresponds to TRBD1 (5 bases). This CDR3 spans 12 amino acids. The germline V gene encodes CDR1 GTSNPN and CDR2 SVGIG (reference sequence). Trimming shortened V by 2 bases and J by 6 bases, and 7 bases separated the two germline ends. The CDR3 DNA follows: TGTGCCTGGAGTAGGGGTCCCGGGGAGCTGTTTTTT. It encodes CAWSRGPGELFF.

This clone was counted once. The CDR3 sequence: CASSSATLDRGAGYTF. The CDR3 coding sequence is TGTGCCAGCAGTTCCGCTACCTTGGACAGGGGCGCTGGCTACACCTTC. V usage is TRBV28 and J usage is TRBJ1-2; TRBD1 aligns across 9 bases. CDR3 length: 16 amino acids. Germline values: CDR1 MDHEN, CDR2 SYDVKM. J gave up 7 bases and V 4 bases, and 13 bases lay outside the gene matches.

The chain is built from TRBV7-9 and TRBJ2-3; weak D call: TRBD2 (6 bases). This CDR3 has 13 residues. V lost 9 bases to trimming and J lost 0 bases, with 10 bases between them. CDR1 is SEHNR and CDR2 is FQNEAQ in the germline V gene (reference sequence). The CDR3 bases are TGTGCCAGGGCGGGGCATAGCACAGATACGCAGTATTTT. Protein sequence: CARAGHSTDTQYF.

The rearrangement uses TRBV6-6 and TRBJ2-7; D gene uncertain. There are 13 residues in the CDR3. Germline assignment: CDR1 MNHNY and CDR2 SVGAGI (reference sequence). The V end was cut by 0 bases, the J end by 5 bases, with 8 bases between. The CDR3 spells CASSYSNSDEQYF. Here the CDR3 DNA reads TGTGCCAGCAGTTACTCGAATTCGGACGAGCAGTACTTC.

This clone occurred once. This chain joins TRBV5-1 and TRBJ2-1; TRBD2 matches at 11 bases. The trim removed 5 bases at V and 5 bases at J, leaving 3 bases unmatched. CDR3 length: 14 amino acids. Looked up from germline, CDR1 is SGHRS and CDR2 is YFSETQ. The CDR3 spells CASSSGRADNEQFF. The CDR3 DNA reads TGCGCCAGCAGTAGCGGGAGGGCCGACAATGAGCAGTTCTTC.

This clone was observed at least ten times. The chain links TRBV7-2 to TRBJ2-2; TRBD2 matches at 7 bases. Germline V CDR1 and CDR2: SGHTA, FQGNSA. V gave up 5 bases and J gave up 8 bases; unmatched junction bases: 23. The CDR3 spans 19 residues. The CDR3 is CASSPRSGDGVKGMGELFF. The CDR3, as DNA: TGTGCCAGCAGCCCTAGGAGCGGGGATGGAGTAAAGGGGATGGGGGAGCTGTTTTTT.

The rearrangement uses TRBV6-5 and TRBJ1-5; TRBD1 aligns across 7 bases. V lost 10 bases to trimming and J lost 5 bases; unmatched junction nucleotides: 8. Germline-derived CDR1 and CDR2 are MNHEY and SVGAGI. The CDR3 length is 13 residues. The CDR3, as DNA: TGTGCCACCACAGGGACAGCTCATCAGCCCCAGCATTTT. Translating it yields CATTGTAHQPQHF.

The J gene is TRBJ2-7, the V gene TRBV27; 14 bases are shared with TRBD2. After removal of 0 bases from V and 11 bases from J, the junction contained 9 bases not matched to a gene. The CDR3 sequence is 16 residues long. Looked up from germline, CDR1 is MNHEY and CDR2 is SMNVEV (reference sequence). Here the CDR3 reads CASSLSGGGLAGAKYF. DNA of the CDR3: TGTGCCAGCAGTTTATCGGGGGGGGGACTAGCGGGAGCCAAGTACTTC.

The CDR3 bases are TGTGCCAGCAGCTTCCGGGACAGCTTCACCGGGGAGCTGTTTTTT. This gives the protein CASSFRDSFTGELFF. The genes are TRBV11-2 and TRBJ2-2; 7 bases align to TRBD1. The CDR3 runs to 15 residues. V trimming: 3 bases; J trimming: 4 bases; junction bases outside the gene matches: 5. CDR1 SGHAT and CDR2 FQNNGV come from the germline V gene.

The chain carries TRBV10-2 and TRBJ2-3; TRBD2 aligns across 8 bases. Trimming cost V 10 bases and J 4 bases; bases outside gene matches: 16. The CDR3 has 16 residues. CDR1 and CDR2 from the germline V gene are WSHSY and SAAADI. In nucleotides, the CDR3 is TGCGCCAACATACCGGGGGCTCCGGGAGGGCCAGATACGCAGTATTTT. It is translated as CANIPGAPGGPDTQYF.

V gene TRBV27 combines with J gene TRBJ2-1; 7 bases line up with TRBD2. The CDR3 is 16 amino acids. Germline loops: CDR1 MNHEY, CDR2 SMNVEV (reference sequence). Trimming took 5 bases from V and 4 from J; bases not matched to a gene: 11. The CDR3 region is CASSLDTTSRYNEQFF. CDR3 DNA sequence: TGTGCCAGCAGTCTAGATACGACTAGCCGTTACAATGAGCAGTTCTTC.

The genes are TRBV5-8 and TRBJ2-3; 9 bases are a match to TRBD1. V trimming: 2 bases; J trimming: 5 bases; junction bases outside the gene matches: 3. The CDR3 covers 14 residues. The germline V gene encodes CDR1 SGHTS and CDR2 YDEGEE. The CDR3 DNA is TGTGCCAGCAGCTTCCGGACAGGGGAAGATACGCAGTATTTT. Translating gives CASSFRTGEDTQYF. Drawing the rest from reference TRBV5-8 and TRBJ2-3, the complete variable domain is EAGVTQSPTHLIKTRGQQATLRCSPISGHTSVYWYQQALGLGLQFLLWYDEGEERNRGNFPPRFSGRQFPNYSSELNVNALELEDSALYLCASSFRTGEDTQYFGPGTRLTVL.

The J gene is TRBJ2-1, the V gene TRBV29-1; 8 nucleotides line up with TRBD2. V shed 6 bases and J 3 bases; nucleotides not matched to a gene: 7. Looked up from germline, CDR1 is SQVTM and CDR2 is ANQGSEA. The CDR3 is made up of 14 amino acids. The CDR3 DNA reads as TGCAGCGTGGGGGCGGGGGGCGGCTACAATGAGCAGTTCTTC. Translated: CSVGAGGGYNEQFF.